This passage covers 31 T cell receptor beta chains from one sample sequenced in a study of cytomegalovirus exposure and HLA in healthy donors. PCR amplification relied on 60 Vbeta primers (plus 13 Jbeta primers). Sequenced by immunoSEQ multiplex PCR; TCRdb stores in-frame clones only, minus some. The sample lists around 65,000 clones; 85% to 90% were seen once. Source material: PBMCs. All receptors come from a female donor in good health and CMV-seronegative.

V and J are TRBV5-1 and TRBJ2-3; 7 nucleotides match TRBD1. The V and J ends lost 5 bases and 2 bases, in that order; junction bases with no gene match: 11. Germline V gene data show CDR1 as SGHRS and CDR2 as YFSETQ. The CDR3 consists of 16 residues. The CDR3, as DNA: TGCGCCAGCAGTAGGCCCGGGACAGCCTCCACAGATACGCAGTATTTT. This gives the protein CASSRPGTASTDTQYF.

The chain links TRBV7-2 to TRBJ2-1, with 9 bases aligning to TRBD2. Germline CDR1 is SGHTA and CDR2 is FQGNSA. V was pared by 2 bases and J by 4 bases, with 12 bases of the junction left unmatched. CDR3 length: 18 amino acids. This CDR3 reads CASSLFSREGVRYNEQFF. In DNA form, the CDR3 reads TGTGCCAGCAGCTTATTCTCGCGGGAGGGAGTTAGATACAATGAGCAGTTCTTC.

This sequence joins TRBV2 and TRBJ2-5; D remains unclear. CDR3 length: 12 amino acids. The V gene lost 2 bases and the J gene lost 9 bases, with 10 bases spanning the gap. CDR1 and CDR2 from the germline V gene are SNHLY and FYNNEI. Here the CDR3 DNA reads TGTGCCAGCAGTGAACTAGATTCGGCCCAGTACTTC. This codes for CASSELDSAQYF.

The genes are TRBV7-9 and TRBJ2-2, with 10 bases lining up with TRBD1. CDR3 length: 16 amino acids. Trimming took 9 bases from V and 4 from J; bases not matched to a gene: 11. The germline V gene has CDR1 SEHNR and CDR2 FQNEAQ (reference sequence). The CDR3 bases are TGTGCCAGTCGGGGGGGGACAGGGGTCCCCACCGGGGAGCTGTTTTTT. This translates into CASRGGTGVPTGELFF.

The rearrangement joins TRBV4-1 to TRBJ1-5, with D hard to call. With 0 bases removed from V and 5 bases from J, the gap between germline ends came to 8 bases. Germline assignment: CDR1 MGHRA and CDR2 YSYEKL. The CDR3 consists of 14 residues. CDR3 DNA: TGCGCCAGCAGCCAAGATGGCGGATATCAGCCCCAGCATTTT. This codes for CASSQDGGYQPQHF.

The J gene is TRBJ2-1, the V gene TRBV6-5, with a tentative D call TRBD1 (6 bases). Germline V gene sequence: CDR1 MNHEY, CDR2 SVGAGI. The CDR3 runs to 15 residues. Trimming took off 6 bases at V and 0 bases at J, with 12 bases between the two ends. CDR3 in amino acids: CASRTDRSSYNEQFF. The CDR3 DNA sequence: TGTGCCAGCAGGACCGACAGGAGCTCCTACAATGAGCAGTTCTTC.

The chain couples TRBV7-9 to TRBJ1-4, with D tentatively TRBD1 (5 bases). With 1 base removed from V and 2 bases from J, the gap between germline ends came to 11 bases. The germline CDR1 and CDR2 sequences are SEHNR and FQNEAQ (reference sequence). This CDR3 comprises 16 residues. CDR3 nucleotide sequence: TGTGCCAGCAGCTTAGGGGAGGGGTCGACTAATGAAAAACTGTTTTTT. It is translated as CASSLGEGSTNEKLFF.

The gene calls are TRBV10-3 and TRBJ2-2, with 7 positions matching TRBD1. V was pared by 6 bases and J by 5 bases, with 6 bases of the junction left unmatched. The CDR3 consists of 14 residues. The germline gives CDR1 ENHRY, CDR2 SYGVKD. The CDR3 here is CAIRGTAETGELFF. CDR3 DNA sequence: TGTGCCATCAGGGGGACAGCCGAGACCGGGGAGCTGTTTTTT.

The genes are TRBV5-1 and TRBJ2-6, with D perhaps TRBD1 (5 bases). V lost 4 bases to trimming and J lost 2 bases, with 13 bases between them. Germline loops: CDR1 SGHRS, CDR2 YFSETQ. The CDR3 runs to 16 residues. CDR3 residues: CASSPYQGTGANVLTF. In DNA form, the CDR3 reads TGCGCCAGCAGCCCATACCAGGGAACTGGGGCCAACGTCCTGACTTTC.

The genes are TRBV20-1 and TRBJ2-2; TRBD1 matches 7 bases. Trimming at V came to 1 base and at J to 11 bases, leaving 1 base not matched to a gene. The CDR3 loop spans 11 amino acids. Germline V gene sequence: CDR1 DFQATT, CDR2 SNEGSKA (reference sequence). The CDR3 here is CSARGTGELFF. Here the CDR3 DNA reads TGCAGTGCTAGAGGGACAGGAGAGCTGTTTTTT.

The CDR3 coding sequence is TGTGCCAGCAGCCGGGACATTTCTAGGGACGAGCAGTACTTC. Protein product: CASSRDISRDEQYF. The V call is TRBV6-1, the J call TRBJ2-7, with D perhaps matching TRBD1 (6 bases). The V end was cut by 6 bases, the J end by 5 bases, with 17 bases between. CDR3 length: 14 amino acids. CDR1 and CDR2 from the germline V gene are MNHNS and SASEGT.

This rearrangement joins TRBV7-2 to TRBJ1-6, with TRBD1 matching over 7 bases. V lost 7 bases, J lost 4 bases, and 7 bases stayed unmatched. Germline lookup yields CDR1 SGHTA and CDR2 FQGNSA. The CDR3 is 15 residues long. This chain's CDR3 is CASTTGARYNSPLHF. CDR3 DNA sequence: TGTGCCAGCACCACAGGGGCCCGATATAATTCACCCCTCCACTTT.

This chain uses TRBV4-1 with TRBJ1-5, with 8 bases identical to TRBD1. This CDR3 comprises 16 residues. J gave up 6 bases and V 4 bases, and 11 bases lay outside the gene matches. Germline V gene data show CDR1 as MGHRA and CDR2 as YSYEKL. The CDR3 sequence: CASSPADRGRGQPQHF. The CDR3 DNA sequence: TGCGCCAGCAGCCCTGCCGACAGGGGACGCGGTCAGCCCCAGCATTTT.

The V and J genes are TRBV25-1 and TRBJ2-3, with TRBD2 identical over 10 bases. The CDR3 is 15 residues long. CDR1 is MGHDK, CDR2 SYGVNS, per germline. Trimming took 5 bases from V and 6 from J; bases not matched to a gene: 8. The CDR3 DNA sequence: TGTGCCAGCAGTCCTCTAGCGGGGGCTGGGGATACGCAGTATTTT. This gives the protein CASSPLAGAGDTQYF.

In its sample, this clone was seen a few times. The gene calls are TRBV6-1 and TRBJ1-3; 7 bases agree with TRBD1. This CDR3 is 13 amino acids long. The ends lost 6 bases at V and 6 bases at J; junction bases unmatched: 5. Germline assignment: CDR1 MNHNS and CDR2 SASEGT. CDR3 in amino acids: CASSRDRQNTIYF. The CDR3 coding sequence is TGTGCCAGCAGCCGGGACAGACAAAACACCATATATTTT.

The rearrangement uses TRBV9 and TRBJ1-6; D perhaps matches TRBD1 (6 bases). Germline CDR1 SGDLS, CDR2 YYNGEE. The CDR3 loop spans 16 amino acids. The V gene lost 3 bases and the J gene lost 9 bases, with 19 bases spanning the gap. CDR3 protein: CASSAAETGMASPLHF. The CDR3 nucleotides are TGTGCCAGCAGCGCGGCGGAAACAGGGATGGCTTCACCCCTCCACTTT.

The chain recombines TRBV9 with TRBJ1-1; D may be TRBD1 (6 bases). Germline CDR1 is SGDLS and CDR2 is YYNGEE. This CDR3 is 13 amino acids long. Trimming shortened V by 0 bases and J by 11 bases, and 14 bases separated the two germline ends. As DNA, the CDR3 is TGTGCCAGCAGCGTAGCTTTAGGGGGTGAGGCTTTCTTT. Its translation is CASSVALGGEAFF.

The V call is TRBV7-2, the J call TRBJ1-2; TRBD1 matches 7 bases. CDR1 and CDR2 from the germline V gene are SGHTA and FQGNSA. V lost 4 bases to trimming and J lost 5 bases; unmatched junction nucleotides: 4. CDR3 length: 13 residues. The DNA for the CDR3 is TGTGCCAGCAGCTCGACAGGGCCTTATGGCTACACCTTC. Amino acid sequence: CASSSTGPYGYTF.

The gene calls are TRBV6-5 and TRBJ2-3, with 7 nucleotides matching TRBD2. The junction had 7 bases not matched to a gene; V was cut back by 0 bases and J by 4 bases. Germline V lookup: CDR1 MNHEY, CDR2 SVGAGI. The CDR3 runs 16 residues. CDR3 in DNA: TGTGCCAGCAGTTACTCAGGCGGGAGAGGGGCAGATACGCAGTATTTT. Amino acid sequence: CASSYSGGRGADTQYF.

The chain has TRBV18 and TRBJ2-2, with D maybe TRBD1 (7 bases). The CDR3 is 17 residues long. The ends were cut back, 2 bases at V and 0 bases at J, with 13 bases in the middle. CDR1 and CDR2 from the germline V gene are KGHSH and LQKENI. The DNA for the CDR3 is TGTGCCAGCTCACCAGAAGGCAGGGGGGCGAACACCGGGGAGCTGTTTTTT. This gives the protein CASSPEGRGANTGELFF.

Comment on this clone: Different DNA sequences within this sample yield the same CDR3. The rearrangement joins TRBV27 to TRBJ1-1; D may be TRBD1 (5 bases). Germline assignment: CDR1 MNHEY and CDR2 SMNVEV (reference sequence). The CDR3 is 12 amino acids. V gave up 8 bases and J gave up 6 bases, with 13 bases separating them. The CDR3 spells CASGARASEAFF. The CDR3 bases are TGTGCCAGCGGGGCTAGGGCATCTGAAGCTTTCTTT.

V is TRBV28 and J is TRBJ2-7, with a weak D call TRBD2 (5 bases). Trimming left V 6 bases short and J 6 bases short, with 18 bases between. The CDR3 is 14 amino acids. Per germline, CDR1 MDHEN and CDR2 SYDVKM. CDR3 protein: CASSPPRGMGEQYF. In DNA, the CDR3 is TGTGCCAGCAGCCCACCCCGGGGTATGGGCGAGCAGTACTTC.

The chain joins TRBV7-2 to TRBJ2-3; 9 bases match TRBD2. Germline V gene data show CDR1 as SGHTA and CDR2 as FQGNSA. J gave up 2 bases and V 3 bases, and 3 bases lay outside the gene matches. The CDR3 consists of 15 residues. The DNA for the CDR3 is TGTGCCAGCAGCTTCGTAGCGGGAGCCACAGATACGCAGTATTTT. Translating it yields CASSFVAGATDTQYF.

The rearrangement uses TRBV5-1 and TRBJ2-7; 9 bases map to TRBD2. V shed 5 bases and J 3 bases; nucleotides not matched to a gene: 6. CDR3 length equals 14 residues. Germline lookup yields CDR1 SGHRS and CDR2 YFSETQ. The CDR3: CASSISGSIYEQYF. The CDR3 nucleotides are TGCGCCAGCAGTATTAGCGGGAGTATCTACGAGCAGTACTTC.

The chain joins TRBV5-1 to TRBJ1-1; perhaps TRBD1 as D (6 bases). Between the trimmed V and J ends, which lost 4 bases and 5 bases, there was a span of 12 bases. Germline loops: CDR1 SGHRS, CDR2 YFSETQ. CDR3 size: 13 residues. The CDR3 nucleotides read TGCGCCAGCAGCAACAACAGGGAAACTGAAGCTTTCTTT. It yields the protein CASSNNRETEAFF.

The chain couples TRBV7-2 to TRBJ2-3; TRBD2 matches 13 bases. CDR3 length: 15 residues. V shed 5 bases, J shed 7 bases, and the junction held 6 bases outside the gene matches. Germline V gene lookup returns CDR1 SGHTA and CDR2 FQGNSA. CDR3 in DNA: TGTGCCAGCAGCCTTAGGACTAGCGGGAGAAATACGCAGTATTTT. Translating it yields CASSLRTSGRNTQYF.

The genes are TRBV12-5 and TRBJ2-5; tentatively, D is TRBD1 (6 bases). Germline V gives CDR1 LGHNT, CDR2 FRNRAP. The CDR3 consists of 13 residues. Trimming left V 7 bases short and J 5 bases short, with 14 bases between. CDR3: CASATGLGETQYF. The CDR3 DNA sequence: TGTGCTAGTGCCACAGGGTTAGGGGAGACCCAGTACTTC.

CDR3 in amino acids: CASSSPPGQGSHGYTF. DNA for the CDR3: TGCGCCAGCAGCTCACCCCCCGGACAGGGGTCACATGGCTACACCTTC. V usage is TRBV5-1 and J usage is TRBJ1-2; 9 bases are a match to TRBD1. The CDR3 loop spans 16 amino acids. Germline CDR1 is SGHRS and CDR2 is YFSETQ. The V and J ends lost 3 bases and 6 bases, in that order; junction bases with no gene match: 12.

The J gene is TRBJ1-2, the V gene TRBV6-1; TRBD1 is a possible D gene (5 bases). The CDR3 is made up of 14 amino acids. From germline, CDR1 is MNHNS and CDR2 SASEGT. In nucleotides, the CDR3 is TGTGCTTCGACGGTGGGGGGTGGGAACTATGGCTACACCTTC. Protein: CASTVGGGNYGYTF.

The gene calls are TRBV7-9 and TRBJ1-3; D ambiguous. Germline V gene sequence: CDR1 SEHNR, CDR2 FQNEAQ (reference sequence). Trimming removed 2 bases at V and 0 bases at J, with 8 bases between. This CDR3 contains 15 residues. CDR3 in amino acids: CASSLLVDSGNTIYF. In DNA, the CDR3 is TGTGCCAGCAGCTTACTTGTAGACTCTGGAAACACCATATATTTT.

This chain connects TRBV5-4 to TRBJ2-1; D not resolved. CDR1 SGHNT and CDR2 YYREEE come from the germline V gene (reference sequence). Trimming took off 4 bases at V and 0 bases at J, with 11 bases between the two ends. This CDR3 spans 15 amino acids. DNA of the CDR3: TGTGCCAGCAGCAAGATTTCGAGCTCCTACAATGAGCAGTTCTTC. Residues: CASSKISSSYNEQFF.